This T cell receptor beta chain comes out of a study of T-cell reconstitution after alpha-beta-depleted transplantation in children. This CDR3 region has 16 residues. Germline assignment: CDR1 MNHNS and CDR2 SASEGT. V was pared by 4 bases and J by 0 bases, with 12 bases between. This clonotype has a handful of counts. The TCRbeta library was prepared with unique molecular identifiers. In TCRdb, the PCR reads were re-called with MiXCR into one record per CDR3 protein. The data show around 600,000 distinct CDR3 sequences, 15% to 20% seen once. This clonotype was obtained from a human donor who donated a stem cell graft to a child with acute myeloid leukemia. V is TRBV6-1 and J is TRBJ1-4; D is unresolved. Source: PBMCs from the stem cell graft donor, taken from the stem cell graft. The CDR3 DNA sequence: TGTGCCAGCAGTGTTGGGGTCACAACAACTAATGAAAAACTGTTTTTT. As protein: CASSVGVTTTNEKLFF.